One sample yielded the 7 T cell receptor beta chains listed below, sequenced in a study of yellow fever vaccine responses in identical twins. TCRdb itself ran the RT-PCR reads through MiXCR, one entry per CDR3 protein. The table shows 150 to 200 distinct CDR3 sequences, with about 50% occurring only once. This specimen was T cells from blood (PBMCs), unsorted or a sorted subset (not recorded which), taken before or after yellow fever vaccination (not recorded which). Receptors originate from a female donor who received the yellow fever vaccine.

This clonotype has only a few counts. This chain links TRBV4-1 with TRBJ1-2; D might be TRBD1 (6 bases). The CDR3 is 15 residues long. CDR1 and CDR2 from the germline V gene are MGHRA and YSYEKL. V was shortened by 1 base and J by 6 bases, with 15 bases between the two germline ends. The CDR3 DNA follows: TGCGCCAGCAGCCAAGTTGCCGCAGGGGCGGATGGCTACACCTTC. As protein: CASSQVAAGADGYTF.

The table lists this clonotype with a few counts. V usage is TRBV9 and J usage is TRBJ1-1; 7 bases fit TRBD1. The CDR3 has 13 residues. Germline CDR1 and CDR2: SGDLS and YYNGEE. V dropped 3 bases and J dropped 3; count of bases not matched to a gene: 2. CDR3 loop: CASSAGQDTEAFF. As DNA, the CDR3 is TGTGCCAGCAGCGCCGGACAGGACACTGAAGCTTTCTTT.

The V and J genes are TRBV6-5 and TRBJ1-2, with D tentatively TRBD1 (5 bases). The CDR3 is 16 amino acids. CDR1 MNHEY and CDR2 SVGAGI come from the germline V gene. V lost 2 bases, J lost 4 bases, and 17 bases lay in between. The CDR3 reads CASSYRWEGRTYGYTF. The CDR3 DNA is TGTGCCAGCAGTTACCGATGGGAGGGGCGTACCTATGGCTACACCTTC.

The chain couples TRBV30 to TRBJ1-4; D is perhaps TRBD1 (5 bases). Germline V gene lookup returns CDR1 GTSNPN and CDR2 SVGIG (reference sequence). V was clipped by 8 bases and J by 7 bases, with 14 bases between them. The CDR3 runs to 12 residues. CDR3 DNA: TGTGCCGCAACGAGGGGCGGTGAAAAACTGTTTTTT. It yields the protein CAATRGGEKLFF.

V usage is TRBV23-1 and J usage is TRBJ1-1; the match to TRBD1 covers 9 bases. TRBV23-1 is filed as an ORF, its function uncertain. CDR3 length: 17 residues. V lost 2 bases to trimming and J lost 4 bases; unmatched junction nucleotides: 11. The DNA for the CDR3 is TGCGCCAGCAGTCAAAAAACAGGGGGCGCAAAGGGCACTGAAGCTTTCTTT. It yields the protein CASSQKTGGAKGTEAFF.

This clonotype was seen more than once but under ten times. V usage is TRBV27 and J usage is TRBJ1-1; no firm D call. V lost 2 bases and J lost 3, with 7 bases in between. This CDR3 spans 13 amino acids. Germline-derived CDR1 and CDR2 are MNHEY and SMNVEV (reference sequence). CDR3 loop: CASSLEQHTEAFF. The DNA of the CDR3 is TGTGCCAGCAGTTTAGAACAGCACACTGAAGCTTTCTTT.

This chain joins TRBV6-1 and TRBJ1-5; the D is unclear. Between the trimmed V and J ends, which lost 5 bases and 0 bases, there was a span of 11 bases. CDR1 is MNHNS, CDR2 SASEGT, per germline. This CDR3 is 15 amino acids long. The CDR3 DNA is TGTGCCAGCAGTCCCACAGCGAATAGCAATCAGCCCCAGCATTTT. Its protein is CASSPTANSNQPQHF.